This is a list of T cell receptor beta chains from one sample in a study of cytomegalovirus exposure and HLA in healthy donors. Clones were sequenced by immunoSEQ multiplex PCR, and TCRdb holds only the in-frame ones, with some missing. The sample lists about 120,000 clones, roughly 69% occurring once. Sequencing was carried out using PBMCs. These receptors originate from a human donor in good health. Each CDR3 is given with its conserved first and last residue. The D gene is left open where the match is weak. Size values are once, few and many counts, or a class for expanded clones, and some rows have none.

j_call v_call d_call clone_size cdr3_nt cdr3_aa
TRBJ2-7 TRBV11-2 TRBD2 - TGTGCCAGCAGCTTAGATGCGGGGGTCTACGAGCAGTACTTC CASSLDAGVYEQYF
TRBJ1-1 TRBV6-1 - - TGTGCCAGCAGCATCAACGGACAGTCTGAAGCTTTCTTT CASSINGQSEAFF
TRBJ1-1 TRBV27 - - TGTGCCAGCAGAGGTAGACAGAAGAACACTGAAGCTTTCTTT CASRGRQKNTEAFF
TRBJ2-7 TRBV2 - - TGTGCCAGCGGGGCTATTCTAACTTCGGGCGAGCAGTACTTC CASGAILTSGEQYF
TRBJ2-3 TRBV10-3 - - TGTGCCATCAGTGAGTCGAACCGAGGGGGGGCAGATACGCAGTATTTT CAISESNRGGADTQYF
TRBJ2-1 TRBV4-3 TRBD2 - TGCGCCAGCAGCCAAGATCATCTAGCGGGGGGACACAATGAGCAGTTCTTC CASSQDHLAGGHNEQFF
TRBJ1-2 TRBV7-9 TRBD1 - TGTGCCAGCAGCGGGACAGGGGGGCTGGATGGCTACACCTTC CASSGTGGLDGYTF
TRBJ1-2 TRBV5-5 - few TGTGCCAGCAGCTTGAAGGCAGGGATGAGCTACACCTTC CASSLKAGMSYTF
TRBJ1-1 TRBV28 - few TGTGCCAGCAGGGCGAACACTGAAGCTTTCTTT CASRANTEAFF
TRBJ1-1 TRBV27 TRBD1 few TGTGCCAGCAGTCTCAAGACAGGGATGGGCACTGAAGCTTTCTTT CASSLKTGMGTEAFF
TRBJ1-3 TRBV30 - - TGTGCCTGGAGTCGACACACCTCTGGAAACACCATATATTTT CAWSRHTSGNTIYF
TRBJ2-1 TRBV2 - - TGTGCCAGCAGTTCAGCGGACAGTCGCAATGAGCAGTTCTTC CASSSADSRNEQFF
TRBJ1-1 TRBV15 - few TGTGCCACCAGCATCGAAGGGGGAAACACTGAAGCTTTCTTT CATSIEGGNTEAFF
TRBJ1-1 TRBV6-1 - - TGTGCCAGCAGTGGTCCCATCGGTCTGAACACTGAAGCTTTCTTT CASSGPIGLNTEAFF
TRBJ1-1 TRBV5-4 TRBD1 - TGTGCCAGCAGCTTAGACAGGGCAAGTGAAGCTTTCTTT CASSLDRASEAFF
TRBJ2-2 TRBV5-5 - - TGTGCCAGCAGCTTGGTCCCAAACACCGGGGAGCTGTTTTTT CASSLVPNTGELFF
TRBJ2-1 TRBV7-9 TRBD1 few TGTGCCAGCAGCTCGGGACAGAAATACAATGAGCAGTTCTTC CASSSGQKYNEQFF
TRBJ1-4 TRBV19 - - TGTGCCAGTACTAATTGGGGGGGCGAGGAAAAACTGTTTTTT CASTNWGGEEKLFF
TRBJ2-5 TRBV27 TRBD2 - TGTGCCAGCAGTTTAACTAGCGGGGGCCAAGAGACCCAGTACTTC CASSLTSGGQETQYF
TRBJ1-5 TRBV4-1 TRBD1 - TGCGCCAGCAGCCAGGTCTGGGGACAGACTAATCAGCCCCAGCATTTT CASSQVWGQTNQPQHF
TRBJ2-7 TRBV5-1 TRBD1 - TGCGCCAGCAGCCCCCCACCGGGACAGGGGGCATATAAGAGTACGTACGAGCAGTACTTC CASSPPPGQGAYKSTYEQYF
TRBJ2-3 TRBV15 - - TGTGCCACCAGCAGAGATTCCGTAGATACGCAGTATTTT CATSRDSVDTQYF
TRBJ1-1 TRBV5-1 - - TGCGCCAGCAGCTTGGGTCTGACTTCTGAAGCTTTCTTT CASSLGLTSEAFF
TRBJ1-1 TRBV14 - - TGTGCCAGCAGCCAAGGAGGGTTTGGAGCTTTCTTT CASSQGGFGAFF
TRBJ1-6 TRBV18 TRBD1 - TGTGCCAGCTCACTCGTAGGACAGGTTTATAATTCACCCCTCCACTTT CASSLVGQVYNSPLHF
TRBJ2-1 TRBV19 - few TGTGCCAGTAGTCCTCCTCACGGGGGCTCCTACAATGAGCAGTTCTTC CASSPPHGGSYNEQFF
TRBJ2-7 TRBV28 TRBD1 - TGTGCCAGCGGAAGTAGACAGGGACGCTACGAGCAGTACTTC CASGSRQGRYEQYF
TRBJ1-4 TRBV5-1 - - TGCGCCAGCAGCCTGGGAGGGGGTGATGAAAAACTGTTTTTT CASSLGGGDEKLFF
TRBJ2-1 TRBV13 TRBD2 - TGTGCCAGCCGATTAGCGGGGGGGCCTTCTGAGCAGTTCTTC CASRLAGGPSEQFF
TRBJ1-1 TRBV29-1 TRBD1 - TGCAGCGGGGGACAGCAGAACACTGAAGCTTTCTTT CSGGQQNTEAFF
TRBJ1-6 TRBV7-9 TRBD1 - TGTGCCAGCAGTCGAGCAGGGGGGAATTCACCCCTCCACTTT CASSRAGGNSPLHF
TRBJ1-1 TRBV6-5 - - TGTGCCAGCAGATACCAGGGGATCGGCACTGAAGCTTTCTTT CASRYQGIGTEAFF
TRBJ1-2 TRBV11-2 TRBD1 - TGTGCCAGCAGCTGGAACCCGGACAGGGATGAAGGCTACACCTTC CASSWNPDRDEGYTF